These 2 T cell receptor beta chains came from one sample sequenced in a study of T cells in Graves' hyperthyroidism and ophthalmopathy. Amplified TCR beta CDR3 regions came from RNA transcripts. First-round RT-PCR of the TCR CDR3 relied on the HTBI primer set. TCRdb reprocessed the multiplex PCR reads with MiXCR, giving one entry per CDR3 protein. The data show about 640,000 distinct CDR3 sequences, less than 25% seen once. The sequencing sample was made of blood. The receptor set was obtained from a man aged 25 to 40 with Graves' ophthalmopathy.

In this sample, this clonotype turned up many times. The chain uses TRBV28 and TRBJ1-2, with a possible D match to TRBD1 (5 bases). Germline V gene data show CDR1 as MDHEN and CDR2 as SYDVKM. The CDR3 is made up of 14 amino acids. V gave up 5 bases and J gave up 1 base, with 11 bases separating them. The CDR3 here is CASSIYRFNYGYTF. The CDR3 region has the DNA TGTGCCAGCAGTATTTACAGGTTTAACTATGGCTACACCTTC.

At least ten counts were recorded for this clonotype. The chain carries TRBV28 and TRBJ2-7; perhaps TRBD2 as D (7 bases). Germline CDR1 is MDHEN and CDR2 is SYDVKM. This CDR3 is built from 19 residues. The V gene lost 7 bases and the J gene lost 2 bases, with 30 bases spanning the gap. The CDR3 DNA is TGTGCCAGCAATTCGCTGTGGGGGCCAGGCGGGGGCCGTACCTACGAGCAGTACTTC. The encoded protein is CASNSLWGPGGGRTYEQYF.